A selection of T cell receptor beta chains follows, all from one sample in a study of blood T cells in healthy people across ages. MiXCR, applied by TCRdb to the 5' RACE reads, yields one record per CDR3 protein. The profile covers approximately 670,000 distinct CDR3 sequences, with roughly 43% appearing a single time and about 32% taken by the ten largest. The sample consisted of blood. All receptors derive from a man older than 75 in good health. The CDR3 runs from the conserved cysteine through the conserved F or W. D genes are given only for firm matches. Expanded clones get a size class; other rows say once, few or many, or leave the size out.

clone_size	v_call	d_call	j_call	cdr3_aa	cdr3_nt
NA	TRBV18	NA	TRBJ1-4	CASSRGTNEKLFF	TGTGCCAGCTCACGGGGGACTAATGAAAAACTGTTTTTT
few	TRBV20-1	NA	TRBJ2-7	CSARDPRTNSYEQYF	TGCAGTGCTAGAGACCCCAGGACGAACTCCTACGAGCAGTACTTC
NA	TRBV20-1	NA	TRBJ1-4	CSALTESKKLFF	TGCAGTGCATTGACAGAGTCAAAAAAACTGTTTTTT
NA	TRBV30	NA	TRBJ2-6	CAKTSGANVLTF	TGTGCCAAGACCTCTGGGGCCAACGTCCTGACTTTC
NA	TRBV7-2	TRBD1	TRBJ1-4	CASSLGDRGNLKLFF	TGTGCCAGCAGCTTAGGGGACAGGGGGAATTTGAAACTGTTTTTT
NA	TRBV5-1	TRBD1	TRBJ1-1	CASSSTQGAITGAFF	TGCGCCAGCAGCTCGACACAGGGGGCGATCACTGGAGCTTTCTTT
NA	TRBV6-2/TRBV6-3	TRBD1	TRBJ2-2	CASSKTGATNTGELFF	TGTGCCAGCAGTAAAACAGGGGCGACGAACACCGGGGAGCTGTTTTTT
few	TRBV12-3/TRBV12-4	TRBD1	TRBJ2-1	CASSLPGGVNEQFF	TGTGCCAGCAGTCTGCCAGGGGGCGTAAATGAGCAGTTCTTC
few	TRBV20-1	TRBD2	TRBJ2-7	CSANQLAGGFYEQYF	TGCAGTGCCAATCAACTAGCGGGAGGTTTCTACGAGCAGTACTTC
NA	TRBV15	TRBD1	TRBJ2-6	CATSRRAGTVFPVLTF	TGTGCCACCAGCAGGAGGGCCGGGACAGTGTTTCCCGTCCTGACTTTC
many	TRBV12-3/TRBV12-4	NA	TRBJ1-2	CASSEQGPWGGYTF	TGTGCCAGCAGTGAACAGGGTCCTTGGGGTGGCTACACCTTC
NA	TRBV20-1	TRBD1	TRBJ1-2	CSARSGQGGNYGYTF	TGCAGTGCTAGATCCGGCCAGGGGGGTAACTATGGCTACACCTTC
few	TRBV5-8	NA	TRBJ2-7	CASSDRTVRSTQYF	TGTGCCAGCAGCGATAGGACAGTCCGGTCAACCCAGTACTTC
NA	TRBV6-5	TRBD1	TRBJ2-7	CASSLTTGAHSYEQYF	TGTGCCAGCAGTCTAACGACAGGGGCCCACTCCTACGAGCAGTACTTC
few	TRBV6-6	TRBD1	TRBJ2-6	CASRGDSTLVAVLTF	TGTGCCAGCAGGGGGGACAGTACTCTGGTAGCCGTCCTGACTTTC
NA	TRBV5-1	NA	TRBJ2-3	CASSLEGVVTDTQYF	TGCGCCAGCAGCTTGGAGGGAGTTGTAACAGATACGCAGTATTTT
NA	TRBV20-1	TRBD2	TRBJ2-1	CSARPITSGAYNEQFF	TGCAGTGCTAGACCAATCACTAGCGGAGCATACAATGAGCAGTTCTTC
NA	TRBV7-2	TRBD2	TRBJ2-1	CASSLEGLAGGSYNEQFF	TGTGCCAGCAGCTTAGAGGGACTAGCGGGGGGATCCTACAATGAGCAGTTCTTC
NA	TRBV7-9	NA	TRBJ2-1	CASSSLGTDRSYNEQFF	TGTGCCAGCAGCTCCCTAGGGACCGACCGCTCCTACAATGAGCAGTTCTTC
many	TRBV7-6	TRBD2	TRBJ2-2	CASSLAGGAGGVPGELFF	TGTGCCAGCAGCTTAGCCGGGGGAGCGGGAGGTGTCCCCGGGGAGCTGTTTTTT
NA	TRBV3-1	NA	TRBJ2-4	CATSPPTETIAKNIQYF	TGTGCCACCAGCCCCCCAACAGAAACAATAGCCAAAAACATTCAGTACTTC
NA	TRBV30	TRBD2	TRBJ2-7	CAWVPGLGTKYEQYF	TGTGCCTGGGTTCCGGGACTAGGAACTAAGTACGAGCAGTACTTC
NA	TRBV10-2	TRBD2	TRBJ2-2	CASRVIAGGNTGELFF	TGCGCCAGCAGGGTTATAGCGGGAGGGAACACCGGGGAGCTGTTTTTT
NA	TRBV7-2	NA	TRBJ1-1	CASSLDGNRVEAFF	TGTGCCAGCAGCTTAGACGGGAACAGGGTTGAAGCTTTCTTT
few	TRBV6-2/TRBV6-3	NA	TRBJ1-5	CASSYGGVFNQPQHF	TGTGCCAGCAGTTACGGGGGAGTTTTTAATCAGCCCCAGCATTTT
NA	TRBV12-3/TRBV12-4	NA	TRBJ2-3	CASSRIAGKTDTQYF	TGTGCCAGCAGTCGTATCGCAGGCAAGACAGATACGCAGTATTTT